This T cell receptor beta chain stems from a study of Ad26.COV2.S vaccination and SARS-CoV-2 variants. As for this clone: The target antigen is unknown.

Sequencing was performed with immunoSEQ multiplex PCR; in TCRdb, only in-frame clones are kept and a portion is missing. The data hold around 340,000 clones, with around 89% observed a single time. The study, taken as a whole, reports: Reports say spike-specific CD8+ and CD4+ T cell responses covered substantial breadth after vaccination. Placebo recipients trailed vaccine recipients in spike-specific TCR breadth. Measurements of TCR breadth and depth may have given underestimates of the total T cell responses.

The CDR3 length is 15 residues. With 0 bases removed from V and 3 bases from J, the gap between germline ends came to 12 bases. Germline V gene sequence: CDR1 SGHRS, CDR2 YFSETQ. This sample's treatment: roughly 20 received Ad26.COV2.S at low or high dose, single or two shots; 5 received placebo; per-sample allocation not given. Samples came from day 63 after the first vaccine or placebo injection. The administered vaccine (an Ad26 vector) expressed Wuhan-strain SARS-CoV-2 spike. J is TRBJ1-2 and V is TRBV5-1; D ambiguous. Sequencing used peripheral blood, obtained in a trial of Ad26.COV2.S vaccine versus placebo. The TCR was taken from a person between 18 and 65 years old who received the Ad26.COV2.S COVID-19 vaccine or a placebo. CDR3 in amino acids: CASSLDEGWYYGYTF. In DNA form, the CDR3 reads TGCGCCAGCAGCTTGGATGAGGGCTGGTACTATGGCTACACCTTC.